This is a list of T cell receptor beta chains from one sample in a study of blood T cell repertoires in COVID-19. Data came from immunoSEQ multiplex PCR; TCRdb stores just in-frame clones and leaves some out. The profile shows around 320,000 clones, approximately 85% of them singletons. The sequenced material came from peripheral blood. The source is a human donor in a cohort sampled during active COVID-19. CDR3s include the opening cysteine and the closing phenylalanine or tryptophan. D genes are given only for firm matches. Clone size is given for some rows only: seen once, a few or many times, or a class if the clone is expanded.

D,J,V,size,DNA,CDR3
-,TRBJ1-4,TRBV6-5,-,TGTGCCAGCAGTTTACAGTGGGGCCAGTTTAATGAAAAACTGTTTTTT,CASSLQWGQFNEKLFF
TRBD1,TRBJ1-6,TRBV5-4,few,TGTGCCAGCAAGTTGGGACAGAAAAATTCACCCCTCCACTTT,CASKLGQKNSPLHF
TRBD1,TRBJ2-7,TRBV7-3,-,TGTGCCAGCAGCTTAGTACAGGGGGCTTCCTACGAGCAGTACTTC,CASSLVQGASYEQYF
TRBD2,TRBJ2-3,TRBV20-1,-,TGCAGTGCTAGTAGCATGGTAGCGGGGTACACAGATACGCAGTATTTT,CSASSMVAGYTDTQYF
TRBD1,TRBJ2-2,TRBV18,-,TGTGCCAGCTCGCCCAAAGGGACAGGGCCCGGGGAGCTGTTTTTT,CASSPKGTGPGELFF
-,TRBJ2-2,TRBV10-3,-,TGTGCCATCAGTGACCCCATCACTCGTGGGGAGCTGTTTTTT,CAISDPITRGELFF
TRBD1,TRBJ2-7,TRBV6-5,-,TGTGCCAGCAGTTACGGGACAGGGGGATCCTACGAGCAGTACTTC,CASSYGTGGSYEQYF
TRBD1,TRBJ2-4,TRBV5-5,-,TGTGCCAGCAGCTTGGCCCGGGACAGGGTAGCCAAAAACATTCAGTACTTC,CASSLARDRVAKNIQYF
-,TRBJ1-5,TRBV28,-,TGTGCCAGCAATTGGGGGGGTGGAAATCAGCCCCAGCATTTT,CASNWGGGNQPQHF
-,TRBJ1-4,TRBV6-5,few,TGTGCCAGCACCCAGAGGTCCACTAATGAAAAACTGTTTTTT,CASTQRSTNEKLFF
-,TRBJ2-3,TRBV24-1,-,TGTGCCACCAGTCAGGGTTCGACGAATACGCAGTATTTT,CATSQGSTNTQYF
TRBD1,TRBJ1-2,TRBV9,-,TGTGCCAGCAGCGTCGGGACAGGGGCTGGCTACACCTTC,CASSVGTGAGYTF
-,TRBJ2-1,TRBV10-1,-,TGCGCCAGCAGTGAGTCGAAAGGGGTCCGGCACAATGAGCAGTTCTTC,CASSESKGVRHNEQFF
TRBD1,TRBJ1-4,TRBV20-1,-,TGCAGTGCTAGTATCGGACAGGGGGGGGAAAAACTGTTTTTT,CSASIGQGGEKLFF
TRBD1,TRBJ2-4,TRBV3-1/TRBV3-2,-,TGTGCCAGCAGCCAGCGGACAGGGTCTCTAGCCAAAAACATTCAGTACTTC,CASSQRTGSLAKNIQYF
-,TRBJ2-3,TRBV7-3,-,TGTGCCAGCAGCCTCACCGGGACATCGGGGACAGATACGCAGTATTTT,CASSLTGTSGTDTQYF
TRBD1,TRBJ2-5,TRBV9,-,TGTGCCAGCAGCGAAAGGACAGGGTTCGAGACCCAGTACTTC,CASSERTGFETQYF
TRBD1,TRBJ1-5,TRBV6-5,-,TGTGCCAGCAGCGCCTCCGGACAGGGCAATCAGCCCCAGCATTTT,CASSASGQGNQPQHF
-,TRBJ1-2,TRBV2,-,TGTGCCAGCAGTGAAGCGCTTCTCGGGGACATAAGTAACTATGGCTACACCTTC,CASSEALLGDISNYGYTF
TRBD1,TRBJ1-1,TRBV6-5,-,TGTGCCAGCAGCGGGGACAGGGTTACTGAAGCTTTCTTT,CASSGDRVTEAFF
-,TRBJ2-3,TRBV9,-,TGTGCCAGCAGCGTCGGTCTTCGCACAGATACGCAGTATTTT,CASSVGLRTDTQYF
-,TRBJ1-2,TRBV12-3/TRBV12-4,-,TGTGCCAGCAGTTTAACGGGAGCGGGCTACACCTTC,CASSLTGAGYTF
-,TRBJ1-6,TRBV6-5,-,TGTGCCAGCAGTTATAAGGGGTTTAGTTCACCCCTCCACTTT,CASSYKGFSSPLHF
-,TRBJ2-2,TRBV11-2,-,TGTGCCAGCAGCTTAGATCTGAGGAGTGGGGGGGAGCTGTTTTTT,CASSLDLRSGGELFF
-,TRBJ1-6,TRBV18,-,TGTGCCAGCTCACCCCCGGTCGGGTCACCCCTCCACTTT,CASSPPVGSPLHF
TRBD1,TRBJ1-2,TRBV19,few,TGTGCCAGTAGTACCTCCGGACAGGGCGGCGGCTACACCTTC,CASSTSGQGGGYTF
-,TRBJ1-6,TRBV19,-,TGTGCCAGTAGTCCCAGGACAGTTGTTAATTCACCCCTCCACTTT,CASSPRTVVNSPLHF
TRBD2,TRBJ2-1,TRBV10-2,-,TGCGCCAGCAGTGAGTCGACTAGCGGGGGCAATGAGCAGTTCTTC,CASSESTSGGNEQFF
TRBD1,TRBJ1-1,TRBV7-9,few,TGTGCCAGCAGCCCAGTTCAGGGGGCGGTTGCTTTCTTT,CASSPVQGAVAFF
-,TRBJ1-2,TRBV7-8,-,TGTGCCAGCAGCCCAGGACAGATCTATGGCTACACCTTC,CASSPGQIYGYTF
-,TRBJ1-1,TRBV10-1,-,TGCGCCAGCAGTAGGGGCTCCGCTGAAGCTTTCTTT,CASSRGSAEAFF
-,TRBJ1-1,TRBV9,-,TGTGCCAGCAGCACCCGACACGACCCGAACACTGAAGCTTTCTTT,CASSTRHDPNTEAFF
TRBD2,TRBJ2-5,TRBV19,-,TGTGCCAGTAGTACCCTAGCGGGGGGGCTGATAGGCCAAGAGACCCAGTACTTC,CASSTLAGGLIGQETQYF
-,TRBJ2-2,TRBV25-1,-,TGTGCCAGCAGTCCCCCGGTCGCCGGGGAGCTGTTTTTT,CASSPPVAGELFF
-,TRBJ2-2,TRBV6-5,-,TGTGCCAGAGGAACTGGAGACACCGGGGAGCTGTTTTTT,CARGTGDTGELFF
TRBD1,TRBJ1-1,TRBV2,-,TGTGCCAGCAGTGAAGTGGAGGGGGCTGGCACTGAAGCTTTCTTT,CASSEVEGAGTEAFF
-,TRBJ2-7,TRBV2,-,TGTACCAGCAGGAAGGGGGGGTACGAGCAGTACTTC,CTSRKGGYEQYF
TRBD1,TRBJ1-1,TRBV29-1,-,TGCAGCGCGGGACAGGTGAACACTGAAGCTTTCTTT,CSAGQVNTEAFF
-,TRBJ2-7,TRBV20-1,-,TGCAGTGCGGAAAACAGGGCCGAGCAGTACTTC,CSAENRAEQYF
TRBD1,TRBJ1-5,TRBV10-1,-,TGCGCCAGCCTATGGACAGGGGGAAATAGCAATCAGCCCCAGCATTTT,CASLWTGGNSNQPQHF
TRBD1,TRBJ2-3,TRBV5-7,-,TGTGCCAGCAGCAGTCCGGGACAGGGAGCAGATACGCAGTATTTT,CASSSPGQGADTQYF
-,TRBJ2-2,TRBV5-1,-,TGCGCCAGCAGCTTGTTGACTCCGAACACCGGGGAGCTGTTTTTT,CASSLLTPNTGELFF
-,TRBJ2-4,TRBV15,-,TGTGCCACCAGCAGAGATGTACAGGCCAAAAACATTCAGTACTTC,CATSRDVQAKNIQYF
TRBD1,TRBJ2-1,TRBV14,-,TGTGCCAGCAGCCTGACAGGGAGCTCCTACAATGAGCAGTTCTTC,CASSLTGSSYNEQFF
TRBD1,TRBJ1-1,TRBV30,-,TGTGCCTGGACCTTCAGGGGGCGAACGTCGATTGAAGCTTTCTTT,CAWTFRGRTSIEAFF